This T cell receptor (beta chain) was obtained from a study of OX40 agonist ivuxolimab in advanced cancers. Overall study: Ivuxolimab, an antibody that agonizes OX40 (CD134), was administered to the patients.

The ends were cut back, 0 bases at V and 5 bases at J, with 13 bases in the middle. The V gene's germline CDR1 is LNHNV and CDR2 YYDKDF (reference sequence). There are 16 residues in the CDR3. Method: immunoSEQ multiplex PCR; TCRdb's copy keeps in-frame clones and lacks some. The data hold tens of thousands of clones, with about nine tenths observed a single time. The rearrangement links TRBV15 to TRBJ1-4; D not certain. Sequencing was performed on CD4+ or CD8+ T cells sorted from blood, taken in a trial of the OX40 agonist ivuxolimab. The receptor was isolated from an adult with an advanced solid tumor such as melanoma, head and neck, liver or kidney cancer. This CDR3 reads CATSRDGSQRNEKLFF. DNA for the CDR3: TGTGCCACCAGCAGAGATGGTTCACAGAGGAATGAAAAACTGTTTTTT.